These 29 T cell receptor beta chains share one sample of origin, sequenced in a study of cytomegalovirus exposure and HLA in healthy donors. The PCR made use of 60 Vbeta and 13 Jbeta primers. TCRdb keeps only in-frame clones here, not all; method: immunoSEQ multiplex PCR. The sample lists around 89,000 clones, approximately 80% occurring once. Specimen: PBMCs. The source of these receptors is a man in his forties or fifties in good health and CMV-seronegative.

This chain links TRBV2 with TRBJ2-3, with TRBD2 matching over 7 bases. Trimming removed 8 bases from V and 1 base from J; junction bases left unmatched: 6. There are 14 residues in the CDR3. Germline V gives CDR1 SNHLY, CDR2 FYNNEI. The CDR3, as DNA: TGTGCCAGCTACTCTAGCGGACGCACAGATACGCAGTATTTT. It encodes CASYSSGRTDTQYF.

This clone was seen only a few times. The chain combines TRBV9 with TRBJ1-1, with D tentatively TRBD1 (6 bases). Germline V CDR1 and CDR2: SGDLS, YYNGEE. The CDR3 totals 16 residues. The V end was cut by 0 bases, the J end by 0 bases, with 12 bases between. The CDR3 is CASSVAPGGLNTEAFF. The CDR3 region has the DNA TGTGCCAGCAGCGTAGCCCCGGGGGGGCTGAACACTGAAGCTTTCTTT.

For this clone: One junction end does not reproduce the germline sequence, and a read error may be involved. The V gene is TRBV6-5, the J gene TRBJ1-1; 7 nucleotides line up with TRBD1. CDR1 and CDR2 from the germline V gene are MNHEY and SVGAGI. The CDR3 has 13 residues. The CDR3 coding sequence is TGTGCCAGCAGTGACTCAGGGGGCACTGAAGCTTTCTTT. Translating gives CASSDSGGTEAFF.

The rearrangement links TRBV25-1 to TRBJ1-1; 7 nucleotides agree with TRBD1. V shed 1 base and J 12 bases; nucleotides not matched to a gene: 11. Germline V lookup: CDR1 MGHDK, CDR2 SYGVNS. This CDR3 has 14 amino acids. CDR3 amino acids: CASSEFGGGHRPFF. For the CDR3, the DNA is TGTGCCAGCAGTGAATTCGGAGGGGGCCACCGACCTTTCTTT.

This chain uses TRBV28 with TRBJ2-7, with a possible D match to TRBD1 (6 bases). Trimming took off 5 bases at V and 1 base at J, with 15 bases between the two ends. The CDR3 length is 15 residues. Germline lookup yields CDR1 MDHEN and CDR2 SYDVKM. CDR3 residues: CASSGRDNLSYEQYF. Here the CDR3 DNA reads TGTGCCAGCAGTGGACGGGACAACCTATCCTACGAGCAGTACTTC.

V is TRBV7-8 and J is TRBJ1-5, with D possibly being TRBD1 (5 bases). This CDR3 is 17 amino acids long. CDR1 SGHVS and CDR2 FQNEAQ come from the germline V gene. The V gene lost 1 base and the J gene lost 2 bases, with 15 bases spanning the gap. CDR3 in amino acids: CASSLGFRALGNQPQHF. The CDR3 DNA sequence: TGTGCCAGCAGCTTAGGTTTCAGGGCTTTGGGCAATCAGCCCCAGCATTTT.

J is TRBJ1-6 and V is TRBV6-1; D ambiguous. Germline CDR1 reads MNHNS; CDR2 reads SASEGT. The V gene lost 3 bases and the J gene lost 5 bases, with 5 bases spanning the gap. This CDR3 region has 13 residues. CDR3 loop: CASSDTDNSPLHF. CDR3 nucleotides: TGTGCCAGCAGTGACACGGATAATTCACCCCTCCACTTT.

This clone appeared a few times. At one of its ends the junction is not consistent with the germline gene, which may arise from a read error. This chain uses TRBV7-9 with TRBJ1-2; D not certain. Germline CDR1 reads SEHNR; CDR2 reads FQNEAQ (reference sequence). CDR3 length equals 12 residues. CDR3 nucleotides: TGTTCCAGCAGCTTGTTAGACTATGGCTACACCTTC. It yields the protein CSSSLLDYGYTF.

This chain joins TRBV5-4 and TRBJ2-1; D possibly corresponds to TRBD1 (6 bases). The CDR3 extends over 15 amino acids. In germline, CDR1 is SGHNT, CDR2 YYREEE (reference sequence). Trimming removed 4 bases at V and 4 bases at J, with 15 bases between. The chain's CDR3 is CASSLEEGGYNEQFF. The CDR3 region has the DNA TGTGCCAGCAGCCTCGAGGAAGGGGGTTACAATGAGCAGTTCTTC.

The chain employs TRBV5-6 and TRBJ1-2; weak D call: TRBD1 (6 bases). V was trimmed by 9 bases and J by 3 bases, leaving 18 bases between them. This CDR3 has 14 amino acids. Germline V gene lookup returns CDR1 SGHDT and CDR2 YYEEEE. The chain's CDR3 is CATLEGGVHYGYTF. The CDR3 DNA is TGTGCCACCCTCGAAGGGGGGGTTCACTATGGCTACACCTTC. Variable domain in full (rest from reference TRBV5-6 and TRBJ1-2): DAGVTQSPTHLIKTRGQQVTLRCSPKSGHDTVSWYQQALGQGPQFIFQYYEEEERQRGNFPDRFSGHQFPNYSSELNVNALLLGDSALYLCATLEGGVHYGYTFGSGTRLTVV.

The sample holds one count of this clone. CDR3 sequence: CASSPITGSNTGELFF. The CDR3 nucleotides read TGTGCCAGCTCACCAATCACAGGGTCGAACACCGGGGAGCTGTTTTTT. V is TRBV18 and J is TRBJ2-2, with D perhaps matching TRBD1 (6 bases). Germline V gene lookup returns CDR1 KGHSH and CDR2 LQKENI. This CDR3 comprises 16 residues. V lost 2 bases and J lost 0, with 10 bases in between.

The chain joins TRBV4-1 to TRBJ1-4; the match to TRBD1 covers 8 bases. The germline CDR1 and CDR2 sequences are MGHRA and YSYEKL. V was pared by 0 bases and J by 3 bases, with 3 bases of the junction left unmatched. This CDR3 is 16 amino acids long. CDR3 in DNA: TGCGCCAGCAGCCAAGACAGGGGGCTATCTAATGAAAAACTGTTTTTT. Translation: CASSQDRGLSNEKLFF.

The chain has TRBV6-5 and TRBJ1-6, with 7 bases lining up with TRBD1. The junction had 11 bases not matched to a gene; V was cut back by 6 bases and J by 9 bases. Germline CDR1 is MNHEY and CDR2 is SVGAGI. This CDR3 comprises 15 residues. The CDR3 region has the DNA TGTGCCAGCAGCCCGCCGGGACAGCTCGGTTCACCCCTCCACTTT. Its protein is CASSPPGQLGSPLHF.

Notes on this clone: The same CDR3 also results from other DNA sequences found in this sample. The rearrangement links TRBV11-2 to TRBJ2-7, with a possible D match to TRBD2 (5 bases). V lost 1 base, J lost 2 bases, and 9 bases lay in between. CDR1 and CDR2 (germline): SGHAT, FQNNGV. This CDR3 is built from 14 residues. The chain's CDR3 is CASSLGGPTYEQYF. For the CDR3, the DNA is TGTGCCAGCAGCTTAGGAGGGCCCACCTACGAGCAGTACTTC.

This CDR3 is CASNLLRGVRNEQFF. As DNA, the CDR3 is TGCGCCAGCAACTTACTACGGGGAGTGCGTAATGAGCAGTTCTTC. This chain joins TRBV5-1 and TRBJ2-1; perhaps TRBD2 as D (5 bases). Trimming left V 6 bases short and J 7 bases short, with 20 bases between. CDR1 SGHRS and CDR2 YFSETQ come from the germline V gene. This CDR3 comprises 15 residues.

This chain joins TRBV5-4 and TRBJ1-3; 9 nucleotides line up with TRBD1. CDR3 size: 16 residues. Germline V gene data show CDR1 as SGHNT and CDR2 as YYREEE (reference sequence). Unmatched junction bases numbered 9, after V lost 4 bases and J lost 4 bases. As DNA, the CDR3 is TGTGCCAGCAGCACCCGACAGGGGGTTGCCGGAAACACCATATATTTT. This codes for CASSTRQGVAGNTIYF.

The V call is TRBV21-1, the J call TRBJ2-5; the table's D gene call, TRBD2, was not cross checked with the DNA. TRBV21-1 is a pseudogene segment. The CDR3 consists of 16 residues. The CDR3 is CASSPRAGALQETQYF. CDR3 sequence (DNA): TGTGCCAGCAGCCCCCGAGCGGGGGCACTTCAAGAGACCCAGTACTTC.

The chain links TRBV5-4 to TRBJ2-5; D remains unclear. Trimming took off 0 bases at V and 5 bases at J, with 5 bases between the two ends. The CDR3 is 12 amino acids. CDR1 and CDR2 (germline): SGHNT, YYREEE (reference sequence). CDR3 sequence reads: CASSLAQETQYF. CDR3 nucleotides: TGTGCCAGCAGCTTGGCCCAGGAGACCCAGTACTTC.

V and J are TRBV5-1 and TRBJ2-7, with 13 bases that match TRBD2. Per the germline V gene, CDR1 is SGHRS and CDR2 is YFSETQ. The CDR3 loop spans 17 amino acids. The V segment lost 2 bases and the J segment 6 bases; nucleotides outside the gene matches: 11. CDR3 amino acids: CASSFRRTSGGSGEQYF. The CDR3 coding sequence is TGCGCCAGCAGCTTTCGTCGGACTAGCGGGGGTTCTGGCGAGCAGTACTTC.

This chain joins TRBV10-3 and TRBJ1-2, with D perhaps TRBD1 (6 bases). The CDR3 consists of 14 residues. Trimming pared 8 bases from V and 2 bases from J, leaving 15 bases between. CDR1 and CDR2 from the germline V gene are ENHRY and SYGVKD. The CDR3 region is CAIGGGGGNYGYTF. The CDR3 DNA follows: TGTGCCATCGGGGGGGGCGGGGGGAACTATGGCTACACCTTC.

The chain joins TRBV19 to TRBJ1-3; no firm D call. Trimming cost V 3 bases and J 2 bases, with 11 bases left between them. The CDR3 sequence is 15 residues long. From germline, CDR1 is LNHDA and CDR2 SQIVND (reference sequence). CDR3 sequence reads: CASSMRKRPGNTIYF. DNA of the CDR3: TGTGCCAGTAGTATGAGAAAGCGTCCTGGAAACACCATATATTTT.

The chain recombines TRBV29-1 with TRBJ2-1; TRBD2 is a possible D gene (6 bases). The CDR3 totals 15 residues. Germline V gene lookup returns CDR1 SQVTM and CDR2 ANQGSEA. Trimming stripped 4 bases from V and 0 bases from J, with 13 bases between. CDR3 sequence: CSVVLAQSSYNEQFF. CDR3 bases: TGCAGCGTTGTTCTAGCGCAGAGCTCCTACAATGAGCAGTTCTTC.

This clone was seen only a few times. The chain combines TRBV6-5 with TRBJ2-7, with a tentative D call TRBD1 (5 bases). The germline V gene encodes CDR1 MNHEY and CDR2 SVGAGI. The CDR3 runs 13 residues. Deletions cut 4 bases from V and 2 bases from J, with 9 bases between. Here the CDR3 DNA reads TGTGCCAGCAGTTTACAGGTGGCCTACGAGCAGTACTTC. Translation gives CASSLQVAYEQYF.

This clone was counted a few times. The chain combines TRBV7-9 with TRBJ1-1; D is unresolved. The CDR3 length is 13 residues. Germline V lookup: CDR1 SEHNR, CDR2 FQNEAQ (reference sequence). V lost 6 bases, J lost 4 bases, and 12 bases lay in between. CDR3 in amino acids: CASSLVRGTEAFF. The CDR3, as DNA: TGTGCCAGCAGTCTAGTTAGAGGCACTGAAGCTTTCTTT.

V usage is TRBV19 and J usage is TRBJ1-5; 7 nucleotides agree with TRBD1. Germline V lookup: CDR1 LNHDA, CDR2 SQIVND (reference sequence). This CDR3 comprises 15 residues. J was trimmed by 9 bases and V by 5 bases; bases with no gene match: 13. Here the CDR3 reads CASSAPGGRARPQHF. CDR3 DNA: TGTGCCAGTAGTGCTCCAGGGGGTAGGGCCCGGCCCCAGCATTTT.

The V and J genes are TRBV4-1 and TRBJ2-5; TRBD2 aligns across 7 bases. The CDR3 sequence is 17 residues long. V was pared by 2 bases and J by 5 bases, with 14 bases of the junction left unmatched. Germline-derived CDR1 and CDR2 are MGHRA and YSYEKL. The CDR3, as DNA: TGCGCCAGCAGCCAATCAAACCTCTGGGCGGGGGACGAGACCCAGTACTTC. This codes for CASSQSNLWAGDETQYF.

The rearrangement joins TRBV11-2 to TRBJ2-4, with 8 positions matching TRBD1. The length of the CDR3 is 16 residues. Germline CDR1 SGHAT, CDR2 FQNNGV. V lost 4 bases to trimming and J lost 0 bases; unmatched junction nucleotides: 5. CDR3 loop: CASSSGQGIAKNIQYF. DNA for the CDR3: TGTGCCAGCAGCTCTGGACAGGGAATAGCCAAAAACATTCAGTACTTC.

V usage is TRBV10-3 and J usage is TRBJ1-5; the match to TRBD1 covers 11 bases. Germline V gene sequence: CDR1 ENHRY, CDR2 SYGVKD. The CDR3 has 14 residues. V trimming: 8 bases; J trimming: 6 bases; junction bases outside the gene matches: 6. CDR3 residues: CAISDRGQSQPQHF. DNA of the CDR3: TGTGCCATCTCGGACAGGGGGCAAAGTCAGCCCCAGCATTTT.

This chain links TRBV4-1 with TRBJ2-1, with a weak D call TRBD2 (7 bases). This CDR3 comprises 19 residues. Trimming cost V 0 bases and J 0 bases, with 18 bases left between them. Germline CDR1 MGHRA, CDR2 YSYEKL. As DNA, the CDR3 is TGCGCCAGCAGCCAAGATCGAGGGGGGGCCAGCTTCTCCTACAATGAGCAGTTCTTC. Protein: CASSQDRGGASFSYNEQFF.